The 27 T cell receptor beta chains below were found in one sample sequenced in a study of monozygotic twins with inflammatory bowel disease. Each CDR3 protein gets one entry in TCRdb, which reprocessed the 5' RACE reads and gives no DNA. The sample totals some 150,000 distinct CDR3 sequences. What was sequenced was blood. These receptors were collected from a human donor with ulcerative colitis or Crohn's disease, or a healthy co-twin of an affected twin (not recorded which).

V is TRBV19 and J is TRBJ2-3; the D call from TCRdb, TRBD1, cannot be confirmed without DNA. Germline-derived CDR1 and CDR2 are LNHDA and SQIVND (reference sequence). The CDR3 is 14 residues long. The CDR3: CASSIGQGADTQYF.

The CDR3 sequence is CASSPPSSGPAYNEQFF. The rearrangement joins TRBV6-1 to TRBJ2-1; TCRdb outputs TRBD1, but without DNA this stays unchecked. There are 17 residues in the CDR3. Germline V gene sequence: CDR1 MNHNS, CDR2 SASEGT.

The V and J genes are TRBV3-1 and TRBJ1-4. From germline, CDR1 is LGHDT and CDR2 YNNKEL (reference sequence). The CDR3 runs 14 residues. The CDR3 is CASSHVATNEKLFF.

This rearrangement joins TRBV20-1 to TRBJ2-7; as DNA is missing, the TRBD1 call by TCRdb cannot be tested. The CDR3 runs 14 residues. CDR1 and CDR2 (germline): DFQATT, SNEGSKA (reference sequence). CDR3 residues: CSARGGTGIYEQYF.

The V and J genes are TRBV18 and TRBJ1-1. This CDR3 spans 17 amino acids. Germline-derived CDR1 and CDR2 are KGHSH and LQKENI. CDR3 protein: CASSPRPGRGRNTEAFF.

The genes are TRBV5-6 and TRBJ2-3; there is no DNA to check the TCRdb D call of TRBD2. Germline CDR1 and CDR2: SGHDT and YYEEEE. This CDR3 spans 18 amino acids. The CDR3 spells CASSLLSGRTLSTDTQYF.

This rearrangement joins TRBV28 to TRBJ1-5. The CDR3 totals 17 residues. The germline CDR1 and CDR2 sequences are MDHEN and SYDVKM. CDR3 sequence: CASSLSPQGAVGQPQHF. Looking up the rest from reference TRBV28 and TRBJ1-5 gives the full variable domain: DVKVTQSSRYLVKRTGEKVFLECVQDMDHENMFWYRQDPGLGLRLIYFSYDVKMKEKGDIPEGYSVSREKKERFSLILESASTNQTSMYLCASSLSPQGAVGQPQHFGDGTRLSIL.

This CDR3 is CASSLDSGSGTGLKRAF. The chain recombines TRBV11-2 with TRBJ1-2; TCRdb names TRBD1, which stays unverified in the absence of DNA. CDR3 size: 17 residues. Per germline, CDR1 SGHAT and CDR2 FQNNGV.

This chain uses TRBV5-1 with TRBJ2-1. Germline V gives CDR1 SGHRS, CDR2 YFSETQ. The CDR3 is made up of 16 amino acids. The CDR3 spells CASSLGQGTSYNEQFF.

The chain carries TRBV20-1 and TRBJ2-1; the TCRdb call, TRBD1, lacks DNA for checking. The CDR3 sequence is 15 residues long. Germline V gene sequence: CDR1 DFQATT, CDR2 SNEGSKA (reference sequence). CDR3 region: CSARVGTGDYNEQFF.

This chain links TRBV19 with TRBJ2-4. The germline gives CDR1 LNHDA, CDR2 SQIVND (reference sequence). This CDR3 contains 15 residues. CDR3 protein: CASSPRILAKNIQYF.

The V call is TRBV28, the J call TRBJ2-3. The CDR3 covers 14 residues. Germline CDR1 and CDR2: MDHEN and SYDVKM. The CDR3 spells CASSFGWSTDTQYF.

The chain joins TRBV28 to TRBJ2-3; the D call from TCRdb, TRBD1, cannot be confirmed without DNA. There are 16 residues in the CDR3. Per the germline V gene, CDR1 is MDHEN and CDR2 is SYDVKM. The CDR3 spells CASTPAGIRGTDTQYF.

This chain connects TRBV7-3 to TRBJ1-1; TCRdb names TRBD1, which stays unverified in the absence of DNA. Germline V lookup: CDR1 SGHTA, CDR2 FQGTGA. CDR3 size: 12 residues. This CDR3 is CASSEDRSEAFF.

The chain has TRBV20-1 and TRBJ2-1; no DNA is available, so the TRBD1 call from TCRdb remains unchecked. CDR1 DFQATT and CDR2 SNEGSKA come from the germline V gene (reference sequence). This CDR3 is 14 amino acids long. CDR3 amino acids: CSAATGNSYNEQFF.

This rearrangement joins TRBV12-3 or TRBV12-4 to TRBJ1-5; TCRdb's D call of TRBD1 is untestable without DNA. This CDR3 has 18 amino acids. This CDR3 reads CASSGTVVTLWSNQPQHF.

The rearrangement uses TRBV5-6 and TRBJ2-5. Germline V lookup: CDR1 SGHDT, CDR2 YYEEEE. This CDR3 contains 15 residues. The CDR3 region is CASSLLIKGKETQYF.

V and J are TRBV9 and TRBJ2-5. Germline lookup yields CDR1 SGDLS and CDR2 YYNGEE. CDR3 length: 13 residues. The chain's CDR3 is CASSVVADMTQYF.

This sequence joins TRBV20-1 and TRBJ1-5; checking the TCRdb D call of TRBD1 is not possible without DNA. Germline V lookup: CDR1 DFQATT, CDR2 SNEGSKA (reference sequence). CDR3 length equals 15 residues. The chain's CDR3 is CSARDLQDRKPAQHF.

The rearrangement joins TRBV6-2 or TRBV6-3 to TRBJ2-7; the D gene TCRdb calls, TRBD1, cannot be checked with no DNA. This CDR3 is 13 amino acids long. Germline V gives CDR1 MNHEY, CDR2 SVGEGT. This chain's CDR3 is CASSSGHSYEQCF.

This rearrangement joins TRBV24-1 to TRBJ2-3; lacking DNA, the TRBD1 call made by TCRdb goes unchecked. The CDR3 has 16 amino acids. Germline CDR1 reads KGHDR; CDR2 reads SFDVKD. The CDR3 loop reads CATSAHRDRSTDTQYF.

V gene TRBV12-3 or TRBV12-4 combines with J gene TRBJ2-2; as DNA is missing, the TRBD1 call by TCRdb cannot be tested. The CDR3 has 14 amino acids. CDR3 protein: CASSRGLGTGELFF.

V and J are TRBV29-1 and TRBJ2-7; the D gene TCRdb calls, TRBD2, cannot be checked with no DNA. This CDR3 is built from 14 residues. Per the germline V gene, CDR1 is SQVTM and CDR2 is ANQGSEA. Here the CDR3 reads CSVEEVGPLHEQYF.

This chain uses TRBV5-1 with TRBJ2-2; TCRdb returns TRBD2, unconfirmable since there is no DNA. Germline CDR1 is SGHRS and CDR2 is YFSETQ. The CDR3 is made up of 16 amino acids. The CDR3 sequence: CASSYSGRFDTGELFF.

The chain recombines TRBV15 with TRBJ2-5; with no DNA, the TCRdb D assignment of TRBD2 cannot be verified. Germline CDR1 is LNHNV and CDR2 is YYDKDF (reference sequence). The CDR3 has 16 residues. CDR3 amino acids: CATSRDISGSYEPQYF.

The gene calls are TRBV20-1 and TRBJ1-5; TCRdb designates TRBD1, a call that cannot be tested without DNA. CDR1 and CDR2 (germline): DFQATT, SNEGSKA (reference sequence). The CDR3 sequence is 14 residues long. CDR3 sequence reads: CSATPTGGRQPQHF.

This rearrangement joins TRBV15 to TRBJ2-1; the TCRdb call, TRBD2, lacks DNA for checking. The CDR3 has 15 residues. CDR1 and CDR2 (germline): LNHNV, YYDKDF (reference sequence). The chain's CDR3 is CATSRKTRGGGEQFF.